Listed here are 15 T cell receptor beta chains from one sample, sequenced in a study of regulatory T cells in long-lasting Graves disease. The sample's time point: newly diagnosed GD, antithyroid drugs for less than 3 months. PBMCs were the source of the RNA used for TCR sequencing. To make TCR beta libraries, researchers used iRepertoire HTBI primers and Arm-PCR of CDR3 regions. MiXCR, applied by TCRdb to the multiplex PCR reads, yields one record per CDR3 protein. The table shows 400,000 to 450,000 distinct CDR3 sequences, with 16% occurring only once. These same records also appear under a second study, on T cells in Graves' hyperthyroidism and ophthalmopathy.

This specimen was peripheral blood mononuclear cells (PBMCs), taken at new diagnosis, from a patient treated with antithyroid drugs. The receptors come from a woman in her 30s with Graves disease.

This clonotype was seen a handful of times. This chain joins TRBV18 and TRBJ2-5, with 7 bases fitting TRBD1. The CDR3 consists of 16 residues. Trimming removed 2 bases from V and 1 base from J; junction bases left unmatched: 7. CDR1 is KGHSH and CDR2 is LQKENI in the germline V gene. The CDR3 is CASSPTQGVTQETQYF. DNA for the CDR3: TGTGCCAGCTCACCAACGCAGGGGGTTACCCAAGAGACCCAGTACTTC.

This clonotype has just a few counts. A junction boundary mismatches the germline segment, possibly from a read error. V and J are TRBV5-1 and TRBJ2-1; D ambiguous. The CDR3 loop spans 11 amino acids. The germline V gene has CDR1 SGHRS and CDR2 YFSETQ. The CDR3 bases are TGCGCCAGCACAACTGGCAATGAGCAGCTCTTC. Its protein product is CASTTGNEQLF. Based on the CDR3 plus reference TRBV5-1 and TRBJ2-1, the full variable domain is KAGVTQTPRYLIKTRGQQVTLSCSPISGHRSVSWYQQTPGQGLQFLFEYFSETQRNKGNFPGRFSGRQFSNSRSEMNVSTLELGDSALYLCASTTGNEQLFGPGTRLTVL.

This clonotype was recorded many times. The chain links TRBV28 to TRBJ1-2, with 7 bases aligning to TRBD1. Germline V gene lookup returns CDR1 MDHEN and CDR2 SYDVKM. CDR3 length equals 12 residues. With 10 bases clipped from V and 4 bases from J, the junction kept 6 bases outside the gene matches. CDR3 protein: CANRDRTYGYTF. The CDR3 DNA sequence: TGTGCCAACCGGGACAGAACCTATGGCTACACCTTC.

Comments on this clonotype: One junction end disagrees with the germline gene, perhaps due to a read error. The CDR3 protein is CAINLPGVGYIF. The CDR3 DNA sequence: TGTGCCATCAATCTCCCAGGGGTAGGCTACATCTTC. This sequence joins TRBV28 and TRBJ1-2; the D gene is possibly TRBD1 (6 bases). The CDR3 totals 12 residues. Germline lookup yields CDR1 MDHEN and CDR2 SYDVKM.

Ten or more counts support this clonotype. The chain employs TRBV7-9 and TRBJ1-2; the match to TRBD1 covers 7 bases. This CDR3 has 15 amino acids. The V gene end was trimmed by 0 bases and the J gene end by 4 bases; junction bases not matched to a gene: 5. Germline CDR1 reads SEHNR; CDR2 reads FQNEAQ (reference sequence). Here the CDR3 DNA reads TGTGCCAGCAGCTTAGCACGGGACAGTTCCTATGGCTACACCTTC. Translation: CASSLARDSSYGYTF.

This clonotype occurred many times. The chain employs TRBV11-2 and TRBJ1-2; 9 bases match TRBD1. Germline V lookup: CDR1 SGHAT, CDR2 FQNNGV. The trim removed 0 bases at V and 7 bases at J, leaving 9 bases unmatched. The CDR3 runs to 16 residues. The CDR3 is CASSLDPQGAGGGYTF. The CDR3 DNA is TGTGCCAGCAGCTTAGACCCACAGGGGGCAGGAGGTGGCTACACCTTC.

This clonotype appeared a few times. This chain links TRBV19 with TRBJ2-2, with D perhaps given as TRBD1 or TRBD2 (5 bases each). The CDR3 totals 12 residues. Between the trimmed V and J ends, which lost 3 bases and 7 bases, there was a span of 6 bases. Germline V gives CDR1 LNHDA, CDR2 SQIVND (reference sequence). The CDR3, as DNA: TGTGCCAGTAGTATGGGGGTCGGGGAGCTGTTTTTT. It encodes CASSMGVGELFF.

This clonotype has ten or more counts. The V gene is TRBV27, the J gene TRBJ1-2; D ambiguous. Germline V gene sequence: CDR1 MNHEY, CDR2 SMNVEV (reference sequence). There are 13 residues in the CDR3. V lost 5 bases and J lost 5, with 12 bases in between. The CDR3 spells CASSRNSEYGYTF. In DNA, the CDR3 is TGTGCCAGCAGTCGGAATTCGGAATATGGCTACACCTTC.

This clonotype was observed at least ten times. The CDR3 loop reads CASSLLRPGPYEQYF. The DNA of the CDR3 is TGTGCCAGCAGTTTACTCCGACCGGGGCCCTACGAGCAGTACTTC. V and J are TRBV27 and TRBJ2-7; perhaps D is TRBD1 or TRBD2 (5 bases each). The length of the CDR3 is 15 residues. CDR1 is MNHEY and CDR2 is SMNVEV in the germline V gene (reference sequence). The V and J ends lost 2 bases and 2 bases respectively, with 13 bases between them.

This clonotype has just a few counts. A much larger clone differs by one base, so this may be a read error. The chain carries TRBV27 and TRBJ2-7; 10 nucleotides align to TRBD2. The length of the CDR3 is 15 residues. Germline CDR1 and CDR2: MNHEY and SMNVEV (reference sequence). The ends lost 6 bases at V and 6 bases at J; junction bases unmatched: 11. This CDR3 reads CASSGIAGTSAEQYF. CDR3 coding DNA: TGTGCCAGCAGCGGAATAGCCGGGACTAGCGCCGAGCAGTACTTC.

This clonotype was seen more than once but under ten times. This sequence joins TRBV12-3 or TRBV12-4 and TRBJ1-1; the D is unclear. The CDR3 has 12 residues. V gave up 5 bases and J gave up 8 bases, with 12 bases separating them. The CDR3 DNA reads TGTGCCAGCAGTAAGATCCCGCAAGAAGCTTTCTTT. Its translation: CASSKIPQEAFF.

This clonotype was detected many times. The chain joins TRBV3-1 to TRBJ2-7; D unclear. CDR1 is LGHDT and CDR2 is YNNKEL in the germline V gene (reference sequence). Trimming left V 0 bases short and J 0 bases short, with 12 bases between. CDR3 length: 16 residues. CDR3 coding DNA: TGTGCCAGCAGCCAAGAAATTAATAAGTTCTCCTACGAGCAGTACTTC. Encoded protein: CASSQEINKFSYEQYF.

This clonotype was counted ten times or more. The V and J genes are TRBV28 and TRBJ1-6, with 8 bases identical to TRBD1. CDR3 length equals 16 residues. J gave up 10 bases and V 5 bases, and 13 bases lay outside the gene matches. Germline CDR1 MDHEN, CDR2 SYDVKM. CDR3: CASSHMRTGFRSPLHF. CDR3 DNA sequence: TGTGCCAGCAGTCACATGCGGACAGGGTTTCGATCACCCCTCCACTTT.

This clonotype was found many times. The chain employs TRBV7-9 and TRBJ2-3; D is unresolved. The CDR3 totals 12 residues. The germline gives CDR1 SEHNR, CDR2 FQNEAQ (reference sequence). The V end was cut by 1 base, the J end by 6 bases, with 5 bases between. CDR3 sequence (DNA): TGTGCCAGCAGCTTAGATTCGGATACGCAGTATTTT. It is translated as CASSLDSDTQYF.

The chain is built from TRBV19 and TRBJ2-7, with D possibly TRBD2 on 7 matching bases. The germline CDR1 and CDR2 sequences are LNHDA and SQIVND (reference sequence). CDR3 length: 13 amino acids. Deletions cut 6 bases from V and 6 bases from J, with 15 bases between. The CDR3 spells CASSLERGGEQYF. The CDR3 nucleotides are TGTGCCAGTAGCCTGGAGAGGGGGGGCGAGCAGTACTTC.